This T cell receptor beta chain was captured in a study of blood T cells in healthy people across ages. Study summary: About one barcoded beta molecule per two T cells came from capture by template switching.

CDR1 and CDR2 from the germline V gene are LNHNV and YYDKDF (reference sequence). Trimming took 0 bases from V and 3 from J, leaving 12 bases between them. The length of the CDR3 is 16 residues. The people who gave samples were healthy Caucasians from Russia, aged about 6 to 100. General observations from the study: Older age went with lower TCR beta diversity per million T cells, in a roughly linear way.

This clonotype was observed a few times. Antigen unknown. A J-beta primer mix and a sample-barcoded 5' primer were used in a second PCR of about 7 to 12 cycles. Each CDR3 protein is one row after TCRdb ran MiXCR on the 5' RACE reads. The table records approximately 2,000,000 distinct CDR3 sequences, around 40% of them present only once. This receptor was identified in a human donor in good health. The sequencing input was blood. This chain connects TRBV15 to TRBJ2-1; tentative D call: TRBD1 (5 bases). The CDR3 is CATSRDRGEDYNEQFF. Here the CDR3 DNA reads TGTGCCACCAGCAGAGATAGGGGTGAGGACTACAATGAGCAGTTCTTC. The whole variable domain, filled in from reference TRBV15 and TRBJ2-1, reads DAMVIQNPRYQVTQFGKPVTLSCSQTLNHNVMYWYQQKSSQAPKLLFHYYDKDFNNEADTPDNFQSRRPNTSFCFLDIRSPGLGDTAMYLCATSRDRGEDYNEQFFGPGTRLTVL.